The clone carrying this TCR beta chain was recorded at least ten times. The antigen is undetermined. Construction of TCR beta libraries relied on iRepertoire HTBI primers and on Arm-PCR targeting CDR3 regions. MiXCR was run by TCRdb on the multiplex PCR reads, yielding one entry per CDR3 protein. The sample includes hundreds of thousands of distinct CDR3 sequences, roughly 15% of them seen just once. The entry originates in a study of regulatory T cells in long-lasting Graves disease. Time point denoted: newly diagnosed GD, antithyroid drugs for less than 3 months. After RNA was extracted from PBMCs, the TCR library was made from it. Whole-study findings and limits: Patients with persistent disease showed a bias toward TRBV28, TRBJ1-2 and TRBJ2-5.

Germline values: CDR1 SNHLY, CDR2 FYNNEI. Trimming left V 5 bases short and J 1 base short, with 13 bases between. This CDR3 contains 15 residues. The sample was also linked to a second study, of T cells in Graves' hyperthyroidism and ophthalmopathy.

This receptor was obtained from a woman aged 25 to 45 with Graves disease. The chain joins TRBV2 to TRBJ2-3; D perhaps matches TRBD1 (6 bases). Specimen: peripheral blood mononuclear cells (PBMCs), collected at new diagnosis, from a patient treated with antithyroid drugs. The CDR3 nucleotides are TGTGCCAGCAGTCAAGGACGGACAGGCACAGATACGCAGTATTTT. Its protein is CASSQGRTGTDTQYF.